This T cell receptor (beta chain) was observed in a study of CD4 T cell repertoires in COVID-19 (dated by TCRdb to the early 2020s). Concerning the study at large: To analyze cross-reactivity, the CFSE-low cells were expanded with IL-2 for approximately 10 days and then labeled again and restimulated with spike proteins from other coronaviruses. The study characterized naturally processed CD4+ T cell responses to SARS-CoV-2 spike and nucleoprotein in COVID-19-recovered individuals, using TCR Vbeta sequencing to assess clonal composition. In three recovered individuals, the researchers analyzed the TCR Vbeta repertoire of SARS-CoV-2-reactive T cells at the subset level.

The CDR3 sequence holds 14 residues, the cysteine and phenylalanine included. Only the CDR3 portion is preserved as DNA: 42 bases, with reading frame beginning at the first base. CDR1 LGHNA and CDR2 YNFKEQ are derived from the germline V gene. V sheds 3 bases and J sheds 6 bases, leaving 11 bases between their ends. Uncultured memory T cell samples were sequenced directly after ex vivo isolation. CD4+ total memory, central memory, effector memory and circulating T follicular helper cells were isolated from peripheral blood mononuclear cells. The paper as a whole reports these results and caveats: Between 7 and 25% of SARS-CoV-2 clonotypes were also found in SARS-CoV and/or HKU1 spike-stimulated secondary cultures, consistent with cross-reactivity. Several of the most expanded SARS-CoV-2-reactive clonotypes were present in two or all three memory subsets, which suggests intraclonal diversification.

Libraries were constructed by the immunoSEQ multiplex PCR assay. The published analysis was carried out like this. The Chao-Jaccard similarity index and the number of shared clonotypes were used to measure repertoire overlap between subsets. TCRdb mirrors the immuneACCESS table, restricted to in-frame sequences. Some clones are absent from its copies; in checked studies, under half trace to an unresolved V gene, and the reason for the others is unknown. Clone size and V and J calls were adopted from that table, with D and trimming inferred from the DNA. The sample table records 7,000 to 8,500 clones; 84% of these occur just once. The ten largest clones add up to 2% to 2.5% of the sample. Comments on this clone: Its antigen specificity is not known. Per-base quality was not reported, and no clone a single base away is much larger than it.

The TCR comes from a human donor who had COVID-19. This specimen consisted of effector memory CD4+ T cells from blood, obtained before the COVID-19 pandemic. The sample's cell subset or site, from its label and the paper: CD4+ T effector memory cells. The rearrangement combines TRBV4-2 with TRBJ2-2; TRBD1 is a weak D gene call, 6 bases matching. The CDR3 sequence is CASSQETGSGELFF. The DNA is TGTGCCAGCAGCCAGGAAACAGGGTCCGGGGAGCTGTTTTTT.